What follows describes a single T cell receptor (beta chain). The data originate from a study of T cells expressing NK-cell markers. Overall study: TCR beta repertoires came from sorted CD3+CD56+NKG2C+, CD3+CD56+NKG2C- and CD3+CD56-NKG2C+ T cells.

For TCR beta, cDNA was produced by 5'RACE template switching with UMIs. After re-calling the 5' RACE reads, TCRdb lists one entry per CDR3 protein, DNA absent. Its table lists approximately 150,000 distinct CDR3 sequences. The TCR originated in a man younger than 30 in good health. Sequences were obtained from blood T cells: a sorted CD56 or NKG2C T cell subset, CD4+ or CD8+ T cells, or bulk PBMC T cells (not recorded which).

CDR3 loop: CASSWKTMNTGELFF. The chain is built from TRBV12-3 or TRBV12-4 and TRBJ2-2; TCRdb designates TRBD2, a call that cannot be tested without DNA. CDR3 length equals 15 residues.